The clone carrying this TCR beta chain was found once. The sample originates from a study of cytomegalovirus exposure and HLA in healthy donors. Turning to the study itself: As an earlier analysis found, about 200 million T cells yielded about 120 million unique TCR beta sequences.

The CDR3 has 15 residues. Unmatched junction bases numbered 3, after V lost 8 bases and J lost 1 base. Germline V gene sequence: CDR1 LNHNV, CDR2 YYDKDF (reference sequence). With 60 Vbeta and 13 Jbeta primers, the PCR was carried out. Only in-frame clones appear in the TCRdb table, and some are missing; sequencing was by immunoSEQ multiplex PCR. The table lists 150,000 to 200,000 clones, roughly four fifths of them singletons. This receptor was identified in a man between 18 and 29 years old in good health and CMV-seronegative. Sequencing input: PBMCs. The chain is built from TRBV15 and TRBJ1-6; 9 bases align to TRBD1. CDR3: CATLQGASYNSPLHF. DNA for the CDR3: TGTGCCACCTTACAGGGGGCGTCCTATAATTCACCCCTCCACTTT.